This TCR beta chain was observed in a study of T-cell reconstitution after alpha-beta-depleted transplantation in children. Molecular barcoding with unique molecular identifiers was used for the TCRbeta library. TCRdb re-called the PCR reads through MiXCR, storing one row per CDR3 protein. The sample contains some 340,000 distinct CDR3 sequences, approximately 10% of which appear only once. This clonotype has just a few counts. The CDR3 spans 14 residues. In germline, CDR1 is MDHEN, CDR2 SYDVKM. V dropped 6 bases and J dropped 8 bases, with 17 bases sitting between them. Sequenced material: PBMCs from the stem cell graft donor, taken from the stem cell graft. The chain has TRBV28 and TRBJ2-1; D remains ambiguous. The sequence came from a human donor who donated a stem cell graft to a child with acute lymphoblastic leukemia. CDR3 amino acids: CASREPQVPHEQFF. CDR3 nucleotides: TGTGCCAGCAGGGAGCCGCAGGTCCCCCATGAGCAGTTCTTC.